This T cell receptor beta chain derives from a study of cytotoxic CD8 clonotypes in ibrutinib-treated CLL. Whole-study context: A median roughly 11 months of treatment, range 6 to 36, preceded the collection of response samples. Per sample, productive templates averaged around 230,000 and productive rearrangements averaged around 100,000.

This table comes from immunoSEQ multiplex PCR, and its TCRdb copy is limited to in-frame clones, with some not included. Of more than 110,000 clones in the sample, around 76% were seen once. There are a few counts of this clone. Its antigen is undetermined. Overall study findings and caveats: Collection times varied between progressing and sustained-remission patients. Baseline levels were approached again at progression, after clonality had risen at ibrutinib response.

The CDR3 has 11 amino acids. V gave up 5 bases and J gave up 7 bases, with 6 bases separating them. Germline V gene data show CDR1 as MDHEN and CDR2 as SYDVKM. This TCR was sampled from a human donor with chronic lymphocytic leukemia. The starting material was PBMCs, obtained after 24 months of ibrutinib treatment. This rearrangement joins TRBV28 to TRBJ1-5; D is unclear. Here the CDR3 DNA reads TGTGCCAGCAGTGGCAGACAGCCCCAGCATTTT. This encodes CASSGRQPQHF.